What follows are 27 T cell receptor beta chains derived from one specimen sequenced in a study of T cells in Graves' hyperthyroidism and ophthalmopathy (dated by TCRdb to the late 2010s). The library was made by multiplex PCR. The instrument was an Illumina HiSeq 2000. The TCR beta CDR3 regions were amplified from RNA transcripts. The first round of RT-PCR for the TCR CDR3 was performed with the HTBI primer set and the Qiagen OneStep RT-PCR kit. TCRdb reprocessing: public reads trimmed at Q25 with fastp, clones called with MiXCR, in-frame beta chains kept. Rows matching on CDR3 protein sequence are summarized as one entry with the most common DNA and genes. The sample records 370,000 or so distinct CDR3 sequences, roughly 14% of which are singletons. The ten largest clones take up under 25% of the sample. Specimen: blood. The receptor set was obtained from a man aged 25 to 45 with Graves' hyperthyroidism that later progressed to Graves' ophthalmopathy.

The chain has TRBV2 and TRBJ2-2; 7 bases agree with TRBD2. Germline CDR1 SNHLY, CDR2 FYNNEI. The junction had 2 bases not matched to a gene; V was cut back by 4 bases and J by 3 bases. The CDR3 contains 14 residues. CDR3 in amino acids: CASSVGGYTGELFF. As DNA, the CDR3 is TGTGCCAGCAGTGTGGGGGGGTACACCGGGGAGCTGTTTTTT.

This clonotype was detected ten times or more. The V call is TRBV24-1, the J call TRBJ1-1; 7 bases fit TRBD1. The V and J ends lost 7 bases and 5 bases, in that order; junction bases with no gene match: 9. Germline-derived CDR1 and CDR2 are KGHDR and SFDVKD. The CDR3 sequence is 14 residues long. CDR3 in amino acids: CATRSGTAPTEAFF. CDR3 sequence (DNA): TGTGCCACCAGGTCCGGGACAGCGCCAACTGAAGCTTTCTTT.

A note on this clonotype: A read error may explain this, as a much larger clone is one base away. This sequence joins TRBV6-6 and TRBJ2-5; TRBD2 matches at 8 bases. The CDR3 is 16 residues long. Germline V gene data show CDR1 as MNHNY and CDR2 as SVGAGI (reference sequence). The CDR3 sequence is CASSYSPGGAGEAQYF. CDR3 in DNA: TGTGCCAGCAGTTACTCGCCCGGGGGGGCTGGAGAGGCCCAGTACTTC.

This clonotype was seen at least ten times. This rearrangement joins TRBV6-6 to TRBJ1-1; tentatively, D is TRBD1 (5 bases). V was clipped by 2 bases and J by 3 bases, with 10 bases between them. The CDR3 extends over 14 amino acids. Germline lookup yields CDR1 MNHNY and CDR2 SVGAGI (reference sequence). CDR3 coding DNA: TGTGCCAGCAGTTACGGGGGTGATTACACTGAAGCTTTCTTT. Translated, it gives CASSYGGDYTEAFF.

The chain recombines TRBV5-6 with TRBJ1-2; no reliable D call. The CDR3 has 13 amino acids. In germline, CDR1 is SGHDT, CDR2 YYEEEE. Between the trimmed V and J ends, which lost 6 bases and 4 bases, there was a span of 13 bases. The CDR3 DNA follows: TGTGCCAGCACCTGGGAACGGTCCTATGGCTACACCTTC. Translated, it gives CASTWERSYGYTF.

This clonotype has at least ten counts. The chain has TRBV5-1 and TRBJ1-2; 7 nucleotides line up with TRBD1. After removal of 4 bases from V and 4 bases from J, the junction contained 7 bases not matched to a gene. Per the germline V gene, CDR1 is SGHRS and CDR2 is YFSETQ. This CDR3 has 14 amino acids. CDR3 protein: CASSGGTAGYGYTF. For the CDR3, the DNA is TGCGCCAGCAGCGGCGGGACAGCGGGCTATGGCTACACCTTC. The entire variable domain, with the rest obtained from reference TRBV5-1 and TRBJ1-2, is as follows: KAGVTQTPRYLIKTRGQQVTLSCSPISGHRSVSWYQQTPGQGLQFLFEYFSETQRNKGNFPGRFSGRQFSNSRSEMNVSTLELGDSALYLCASSGGTAGYGYTFGSGTRLTVV.

CDR3 loop: CASSVTGGATDTQYF. The DNA of the CDR3 is TGTGCCAGCAGTGTCACAGGGGGCGCGACAGATACGCAGTATTTT. This rearrangement joins TRBV28 to TRBJ2-3; 9 bases align to TRBD1. V lost 5 bases to trimming and J lost 3 bases; unmatched junction nucleotides: 6. Germline values: CDR1 MDHEN, CDR2 SYDVKM. There are 15 residues in the CDR3.

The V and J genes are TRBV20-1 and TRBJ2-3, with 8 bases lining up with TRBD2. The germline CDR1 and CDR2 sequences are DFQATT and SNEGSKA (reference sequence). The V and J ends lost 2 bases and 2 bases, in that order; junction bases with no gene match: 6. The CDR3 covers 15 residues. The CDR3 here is CSARSGGGYTDTQYF. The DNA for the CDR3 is TGCAGTGCTAGATCGGGGGGGGGGTACACAGATACGCAGTATTTT.

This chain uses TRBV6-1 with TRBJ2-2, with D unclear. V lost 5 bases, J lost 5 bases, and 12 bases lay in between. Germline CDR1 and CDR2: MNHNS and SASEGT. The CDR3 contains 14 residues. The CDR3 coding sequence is TGTGCCAGCAGTCCTTCCCACTTAACCGGGGAGCTGTTTTTT. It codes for CASSPSHLTGELFF.

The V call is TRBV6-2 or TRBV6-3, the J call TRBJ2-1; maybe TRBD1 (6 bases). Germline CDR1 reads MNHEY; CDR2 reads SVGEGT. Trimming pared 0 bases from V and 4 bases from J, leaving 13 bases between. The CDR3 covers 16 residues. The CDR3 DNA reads TGTGCCAGCAGTTACTCCCCAGGACAGCGTTACAATGAGCAGTTCTTC. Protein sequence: CASSYSPGQRYNEQFF.

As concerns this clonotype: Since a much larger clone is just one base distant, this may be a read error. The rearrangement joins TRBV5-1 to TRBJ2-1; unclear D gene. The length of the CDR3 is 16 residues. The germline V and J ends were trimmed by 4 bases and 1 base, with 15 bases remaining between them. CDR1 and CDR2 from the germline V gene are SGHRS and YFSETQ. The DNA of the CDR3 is TGCGCCAGCAGCGACCAGACGGGCGAGTCCTACAATGAGCAGTTCTTC. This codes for CASSDQTGESYNEQFF.

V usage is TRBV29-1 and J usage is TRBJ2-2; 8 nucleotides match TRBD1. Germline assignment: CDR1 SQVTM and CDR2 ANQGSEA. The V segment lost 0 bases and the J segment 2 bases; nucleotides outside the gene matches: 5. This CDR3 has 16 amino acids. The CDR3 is CSVEDAGGENTGELFF. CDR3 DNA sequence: TGCAGCGTTGAAGATGCAGGGGGCGAAAACACCGGGGAGCTGTTTTTT.

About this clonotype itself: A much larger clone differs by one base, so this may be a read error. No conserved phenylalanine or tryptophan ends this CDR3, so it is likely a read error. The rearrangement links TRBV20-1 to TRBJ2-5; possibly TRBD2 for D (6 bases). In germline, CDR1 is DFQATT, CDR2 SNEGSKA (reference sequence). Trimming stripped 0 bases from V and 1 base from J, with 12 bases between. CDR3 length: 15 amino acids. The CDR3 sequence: CSARDPTRPQETQYC. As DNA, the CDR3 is TGCAGTGCTAGAGACCCGACTAGACCCCAAGAGACCCAGTACTGC.

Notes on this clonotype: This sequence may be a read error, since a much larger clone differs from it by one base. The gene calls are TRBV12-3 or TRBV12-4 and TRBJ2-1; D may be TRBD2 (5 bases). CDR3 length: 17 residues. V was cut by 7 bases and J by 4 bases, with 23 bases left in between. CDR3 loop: CASTLTGIRRGYNEQFF. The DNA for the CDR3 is TGTGCCAGCACTCTGACGGGCATACGCCGGGGTTACAATGAGCAGTTCTTC.

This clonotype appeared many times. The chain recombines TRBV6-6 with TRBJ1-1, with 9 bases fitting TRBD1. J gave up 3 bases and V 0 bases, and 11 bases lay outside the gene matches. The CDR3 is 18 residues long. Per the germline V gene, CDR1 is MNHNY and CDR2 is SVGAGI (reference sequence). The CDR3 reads CASSYSGDREFRDTEAFF. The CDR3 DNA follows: TGTGCCAGCAGTTACTCAGGGGACAGGGAGTTTCGTGACACTGAAGCTTTCTTT.

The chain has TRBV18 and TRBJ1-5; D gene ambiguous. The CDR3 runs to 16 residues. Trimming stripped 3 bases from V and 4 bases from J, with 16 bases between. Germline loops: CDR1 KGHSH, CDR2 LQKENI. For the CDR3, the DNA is TGTGCCAGCTCACCTTCAATCAGCGGAGGGAATCAGCCCCAGCATTTT. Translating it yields CASSPSISGGNQPQHF. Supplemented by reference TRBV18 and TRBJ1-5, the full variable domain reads NAGVMQNPRHLVRRRGQEARLRCSPMKGHSHVYWYRQLPEEGLKFMVYLQKENIIDESGMPKERFSAEFPKEGPSILRIQQVVRGDSAAYFCASSPSISGGNQPQHFGDGTRLSIL.

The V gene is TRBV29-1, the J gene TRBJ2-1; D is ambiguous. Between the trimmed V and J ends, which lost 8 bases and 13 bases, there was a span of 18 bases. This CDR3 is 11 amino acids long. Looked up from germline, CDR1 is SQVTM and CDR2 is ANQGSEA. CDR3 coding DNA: TGCAGCTCTCTTCTAGGAGTCCAACAGTTCTTC. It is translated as CSSLLGVQQFF.

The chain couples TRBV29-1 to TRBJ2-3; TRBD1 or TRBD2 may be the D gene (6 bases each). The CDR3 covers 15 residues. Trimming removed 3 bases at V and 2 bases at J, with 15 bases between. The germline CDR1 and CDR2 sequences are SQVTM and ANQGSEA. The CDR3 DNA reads TGCAGCGTTGATTGGGTCAGGGGACTCACAGATACGCAGTATTTT. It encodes CSVDWVRGLTDTQYF.

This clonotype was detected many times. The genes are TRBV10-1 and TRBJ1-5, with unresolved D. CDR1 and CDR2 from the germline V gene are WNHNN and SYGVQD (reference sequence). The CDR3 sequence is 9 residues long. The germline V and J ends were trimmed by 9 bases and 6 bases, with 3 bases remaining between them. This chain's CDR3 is CARTQPQHF. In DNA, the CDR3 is TGCGCCAGGACTCAGCCCCAGCATTTT.

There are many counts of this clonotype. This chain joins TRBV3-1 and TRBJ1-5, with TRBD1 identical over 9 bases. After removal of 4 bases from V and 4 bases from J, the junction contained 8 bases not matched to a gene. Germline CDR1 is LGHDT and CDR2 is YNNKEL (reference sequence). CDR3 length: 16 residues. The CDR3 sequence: CASSPTKGTGNQPQHF. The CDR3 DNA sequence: TGTGCCAGCAGCCCCACAAAAGGGACAGGGAATCAGCCCCAGCATTTT.

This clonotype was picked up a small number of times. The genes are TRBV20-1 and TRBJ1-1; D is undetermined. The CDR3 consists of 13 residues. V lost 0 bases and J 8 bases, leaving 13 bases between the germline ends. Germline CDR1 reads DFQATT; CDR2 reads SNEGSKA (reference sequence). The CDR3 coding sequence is TGCAGTGCTAGAGAAGGAGGGTGGTCCGAAGCTTTCTTT. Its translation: CSAREGGWSEAFF.

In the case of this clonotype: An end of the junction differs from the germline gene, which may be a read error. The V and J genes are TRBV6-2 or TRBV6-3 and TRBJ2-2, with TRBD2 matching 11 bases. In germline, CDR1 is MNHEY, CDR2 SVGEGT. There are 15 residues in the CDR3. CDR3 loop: CASRTSGRNTGELVF. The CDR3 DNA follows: TGTGCCAGCAGAACTAGCGGGAGAAACACCGGGGAGCTGGTTTTT.

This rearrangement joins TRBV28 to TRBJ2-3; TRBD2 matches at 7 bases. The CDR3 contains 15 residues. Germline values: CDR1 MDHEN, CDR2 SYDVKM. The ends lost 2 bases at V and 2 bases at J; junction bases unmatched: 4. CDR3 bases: TGTGCCAGCAGTTTAGCAGCGGGGCCCACAGATACGCAGTATTTT. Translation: CASSLAAGPTDTQYF.

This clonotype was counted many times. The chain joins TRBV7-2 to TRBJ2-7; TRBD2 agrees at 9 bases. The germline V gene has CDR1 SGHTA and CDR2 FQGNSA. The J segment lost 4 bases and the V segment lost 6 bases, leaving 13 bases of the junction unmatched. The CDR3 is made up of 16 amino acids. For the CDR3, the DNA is TGTGCCAGCAGGAACCCTGGGGCTAGCGGGGATTACGAGCAGTACTTC. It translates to CASRNPGASGDYEQYF.

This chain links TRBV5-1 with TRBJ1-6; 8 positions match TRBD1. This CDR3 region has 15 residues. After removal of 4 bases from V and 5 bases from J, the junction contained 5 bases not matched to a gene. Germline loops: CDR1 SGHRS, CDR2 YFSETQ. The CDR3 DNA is TGCGCCAGCAGCGACAGGGGTCAAGATAATTCACCCCTCCACTTT. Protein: CASSDRGQDNSPLHF.

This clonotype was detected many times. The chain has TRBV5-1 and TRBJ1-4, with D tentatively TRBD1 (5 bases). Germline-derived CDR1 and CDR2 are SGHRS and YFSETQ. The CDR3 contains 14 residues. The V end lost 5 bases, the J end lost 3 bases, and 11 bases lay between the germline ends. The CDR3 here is CASRSQQANEKLFF. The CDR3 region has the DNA TGCGCCAGCAGATCCCAACAGGCTAATGAAAAACTGTTTTTT.

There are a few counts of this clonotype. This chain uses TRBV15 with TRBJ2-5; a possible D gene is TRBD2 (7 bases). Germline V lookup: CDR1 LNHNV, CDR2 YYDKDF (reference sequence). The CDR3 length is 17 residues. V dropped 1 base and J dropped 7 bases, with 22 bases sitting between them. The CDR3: CATSRGSGGAEEWTQYF. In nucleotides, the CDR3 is TGTGCCACCAGCAGAGGATCTGGGGGGGCGGAAGAGTGGACCCAGTACTTC.